The rows below give T cell receptor beta chains drawn from one sample of a study of regulatory T cells in long-lasting Graves disease. TCRdb re-derived calls from the multiplex PCR reads in MiXCR, one entry per CDR3 protein. The sample lists about 400,000 distinct CDR3 sequences; approximately 15% were seen once. The same specimen was also included in a second study, on T cells in Graves' hyperthyroidism and ophthalmopathy.

The sample was peripheral blood mononuclear cells (PBMCs), taken at new diagnosis, from a patient treated with antithyroid drugs. The receptors here all came from a woman between 35 and 50 years old with Graves disease. Both conserved end residues are part of each CDR3. The size of a clone is reported for some rows only, either as once, few or many, or as a class for expanded clones.

CDR3: CSVETVTEAFF
size: many
J: TRBJ1-1
V: TRBV29-1

CDR3: CSARPGTSGRRFSTGELFF
size: many
J: TRBJ2-2
V: TRBV20-1

CDR3: CASSQGQGGTEAFF
size: once
J: TRBJ1-1
V: TRBV4-3

CDR3: CASSFVRAVDNEQFF
size: many
J: TRBJ2-1
V: TRBV28

CDR3: CASSSPGYSSYNEQFF
size: few
J: TRBJ2-1
V: TRBV28

CDR3: CAWSGDSWDTEAFF
size: many
J: TRBJ1-1
V: TRBV30

CDR3: CASSFQSNTGELFF
size: .
J: TRBJ2-2
V: TRBV19

CDR3: CASSGRVGNQPQHF
size: few
J: TRBJ1-5
V: TRBV6-4

CDR3: CATSRDGGWEDTQYF
size: .
J: TRBJ2-3
V: TRBV15

CDR3: CASSFPTMNTEAFF
size: many
J: TRBJ1-1
V: TRBV28

CDR3: CSVSPGTQGTQYF
size: .
J: TRBJ2-5
V: TRBV20-1

CDR3: CASSAGGEGTEAFF
size: many
J: TRBJ1-1
V: TRBV18

CDR3: CSARAASTDTQYF
size: .
J: TRBJ2-3
V: TRBV20-1

CDR3: CASSLHAGTAFGYTF
size: .
J: TRBJ1-2
V: TRBV4-1